This entry lists 25 T cell receptor beta chains sequenced from one sample in a study of cytomegalovirus exposure and HLA in healthy donors (dated by TCRdb to about 2017). Receptors were amplified or captured by the immunoSEQ multiplex PCR assay. For the multiplex PCR, a mixture combining 60 forward primers for TCR Vbeta segments and 13 reverse primers for TCR Jbeta segments was used. The table was pulled from immuneACCESS by TCRdb, which kept in-frame rearrangements only. Such tables lose some clones; where checked, under half of the loss comes from unresolved V genes, and the rest has no known cause. For this sample there are over 100,000 clones; around 74% appear just once. The ten largest account for roughly 7.2% of the sample. Sequences were obtained from PBMCs. Source of these receptors: a male donor in good health and CMV-seronegative.

The V call is TRBV4-3, the J call TRBJ2-6; the D gene is possibly TRBD2 (5 bases). In germline, CDR1 is LGHNA, CDR2 YSLEER. The CDR3 covers 19 residues. Trimming left V 4 bases short and J 1 base short, with 20 bases between. CDR3 protein: CASSRVKSTTGSGANVLTF. Here the CDR3 DNA reads TGCGCCAGCAGCCGAGTTAAATCAACAACGGGGTCTGGGGCCAACGTCCTGACTTTC.

The chain has TRBV30 and TRBJ1-1, with D maybe TRBD1 (6 bases). Germline CDR1 is GTSNPN and CDR2 is SVGIG (reference sequence). Deletions cut 0 bases from V and 5 bases from J, with 19 bases between. The CDR3 is 16 amino acids. DNA for the CDR3: TGTGCCTGGAGTGTAAGAAGGTACAGGGCTGGGACTGAAGCTTTCTTT. Protein sequence: CAWSVRRYRAGTEAFF.

V is TRBV21-1 and J is TRBJ2-7; TRBD1, the table's D call, was not compared with the DNA. TRBV21-1 is given as a pseudogene. CDR3 size: 14 residues. CDR3 nucleotides: TGTGCCAGCAGCAAGAGGGGGATCGTTTGCGAGCAGTACTTC. It encodes CASSKRGIVCEQYF.

This clone was found once. V and J are TRBV28 and TRBJ1-1; TRBD1 matches 8 bases. V lost 8 bases to trimming and J lost 0 bases; unmatched junction nucleotides: 11. Germline CDR1 MDHEN, CDR2 SYDVKM. The CDR3 spans 16 residues. The CDR3 loop is CASAGTGVTMNTEAFF. The CDR3 DNA reads TGTGCCAGCGCCGGGACAGGCGTCACCATGAACACTGAAGCTTTCTTT. The complete variable domain, with remaining parts taken from reference TRBV28 and TRBJ1-1, reads DVKVTQSSRYLVKRTGEKVFLECVQDMDHENMFWYRQDPGLGLRLIYFSYDVKMKEKGDIPEGYSVSREKKERFSLILESASTNQTSMYLCASAGTGVTMNTEAFFGQGTRLTVV.

The chain employs TRBV28 and TRBJ1-1; TRBD1 matches at 12 bases. The CDR3 runs to 17 residues. Germline-derived CDR1 and CDR2 are MDHEN and SYDVKM. Trimming took 6 bases from V and 4 from J; bases not matched to a gene: 12. The CDR3 bases are TGTGCCAGCAGAAGTCGACCGGGACAGGGGGCGTTCACTGAAGCTTTCTTT. Its protein product is CASRSRPGQGAFTEAFF.

The chain has TRBV6-5 and TRBJ2-3; weak D call: TRBD1 (5 bases). CDR1 is MNHEY and CDR2 is SVGAGI in the germline V gene. The CDR3 spans 13 residues. V lost 2 bases and J lost 7, with 10 bases in between. The DNA of the CDR3 is TGTGCCAGCAGTTACGGGGCCGAAAATACGCAGTATTTT. It is translated as CASSYGAENTQYF.

This clone was picked up a small number of times. This chain uses TRBV28 with TRBJ1-5, with D perhaps matching TRBD1 (6 bases). The CDR3 contains 15 residues. Trimming removed 6 bases at V and 11 bases at J, with 23 bases between. Germline CDR1 and CDR2: MDHEN and SYDVKM. The CDR3 nucleotides are TGTGCCAGCAGCTCCCGGACAGTCTACATACCGGCCCAGCATTTT. Its translation is CASSSRTVYIPAQHF.

This clone was observed a handful of times. The V gene is TRBV9, the J gene TRBJ2-7, with D perhaps matching TRBD2 (7 bases). V lost 0 bases and J lost 6, with 16 bases in between. Germline CDR1 is SGDLS and CDR2 is YYNGEE. The CDR3 runs 15 residues. This chain's CDR3 is CASSVEGGGRGEQYF. The DNA of the CDR3 is TGTGCCAGCAGCGTAGAGGGCGGGGGCCGGGGCGAGCAGTACTTC.

This chain links TRBV20-1 with TRBJ2-7; D is unclear. This CDR3 spans 11 amino acids. Germline-derived CDR1 and CDR2 are DFQATT and SNEGSKA (reference sequence). Trimming cost V 3 bases and J 1 base, with 4 bases left between them. The CDR3 is CSASASYEQYF. The CDR3 nucleotides are TGCAGTGCTAGTGCGTCCTACGAGCAGTACTTC.

The V gene is TRBV5-4, the J gene TRBJ2-1, with D possibly being TRBD1 (6 bases). Trimming pared 4 bases from V and 3 bases from J, leaving 11 bases between. CDR1 is SGHNT, CDR2 YYREEE, per germline (reference sequence). The CDR3 has 14 residues. In DNA, the CDR3 is TGTGCCAGCAGCCAACAGGGTAGCTACAATGAGCAGTTCTTC. Residues: CASSQQGSYNEQFF.

The rearrangement links TRBV14 to TRBJ1-2; weak D call: TRBD1 (6 bases). Germline V gives CDR1 SGHDN, CDR2 FVKESK. This CDR3 is 17 amino acids long. V gave up 2 bases and J gave up 3 bases, with 19 bases separating them. CDR3 bases: TGTGCCAGCAGCCAATTCCGGGGGGCGGTTGAAGACTATGGCTACACCTTC. It encodes CASSQFRGAVEDYGYTF.

J is TRBJ2-1 and V is TRBV11-1; unclear D gene. CDR3 size: 13 residues. Germline lookup yields CDR1 SGHAT and CDR2 FQDESV (reference sequence). V lost 2 bases, J lost 5 bases, and 7 bases lay in between. CDR3: CASSLITNNEQFF. CDR3 nucleotides: TGTGCCAGCAGCTTAATAACTAACAATGAGCAGTTCTTC.

As concerns this clone: Distinct nucleotide sequences in the sample also encode this CDR3. V gene TRBV27 combines with J gene TRBJ1-3; D is ambiguous. The CDR3 is 15 amino acids. Trimming shortened V by 5 bases and J by 0 bases, and 11 bases separated the two germline ends. Germline V gene lookup returns CDR1 MNHEY and CDR2 SMNVEV (reference sequence). The CDR3: CASSPHSSSGNTIYF. The CDR3 DNA reads as TGTGCCAGCAGTCCCCACTCAAGCTCTGGAAACACCATATATTTT.

J is TRBJ2-1 and V is TRBV9; a possible D gene is TRBD2 (7 bases). Germline V gene sequence: CDR1 SGDLS, CDR2 YYNGEE. The CDR3 spans 16 residues. The V end was cut by 0 bases, the J end by 8 bases, with 18 bases between. The CDR3 loop is CASSVEGGGASDEQFF. CDR3 nucleotide sequence: TGTGCCAGCAGCGTAGAGGGAGGGGGGGCCTCAGATGAGCAGTTCTTC.

The rearrangement joins TRBV5-1 to TRBJ2-2; 14 nucleotides line up with TRBD2. Losses at the gene ends were 4 bases for V and 0 bases for J; bases not matched to a gene: 11. Germline CDR1 SGHRS, CDR2 YFSETQ. CDR3 size: 20 residues. The CDR3 coding sequence is TGCGCCAGCAGCAGGGGACAAAGGACTAGCGGGAGGCCGAACACCGGGGAGCTGTTTTTT. Translating it yields CASSRGQRTSGRPNTGELFF.

The chain is built from TRBV6-1 and TRBJ2-5; 13 positions match TRBD2. The better agreement between TRBJ2-7 and the DNA end casts doubt on the J call. From germline, CDR1 is MNHNS and CDR2 SASEGT. The CDR3 sequence is 18 residues long. The CDR3 here is CASSEGTSGRVLDHEQYF. In DNA, the CDR3 is TGTGCCAGCAGTGAAGGCACTAGCGGGAGGGTACTGGACCACGAGCAGTACTTC.

The chain employs TRBV14 and TRBJ2-7; maybe TRBD1 (5 bases). The CDR3 covers 15 residues. Germline V gives CDR1 SGHDN, CDR2 FVKESK. V shed 2 bases and J shed 9 bases, with 20 bases lying between them. The CDR3 region has the DNA TGTGCCAGCAGCCAAAAATGGGCAGGGTCGTATGGGCAGTACTTC. It specifies CASSQKWAGSYGQYF.

This chain joins TRBV30 and TRBJ2-3, with TRBD2 matching over 8 bases. CDR3 length: 18 residues. The junction had 21 bases not matched to a gene; V was cut back by 8 bases and J by 2 bases. Germline CDR1 GTSNPN, CDR2 SVGIG (reference sequence). The CDR3 DNA follows: TGTGCCCTGGTCGGACTAGCCCTCCGACACACACCCACAGATACGCAGTATTTT. Protein product: CALVGLALRHTPTDTQYF.

This clone is a singleton in its sample. J is TRBJ1-4 and V is TRBV7-9, with 9 nucleotides matching TRBD1. After removal of 2 bases from V and 2 bases from J, the junction contained 6 bases not matched to a gene. The CDR3 sequence is 17 residues long. Germline V gives CDR1 SEHNR, CDR2 FQNEAQ (reference sequence). This CDR3 is CASSLFGTGSTNEKLFF. As DNA, the CDR3 is TGTGCCAGCAGCTTATTCGGGACAGGGTCTACTAATGAAAAACTGTTTTTT.

The rearrangement joins TRBV4-1 to TRBJ1-4, with D perhaps TRBD1 (5 bases). Per the germline V gene, CDR1 is MGHRA and CDR2 is YSYEKL. The CDR3 spans 14 residues. Trimming stripped 5 bases from V and 3 bases from J, with 10 bases between. Here the CDR3 DNA reads TGCGCCAGCAGCGCGGAAGGGGCTAATGAAAAACTGTTTTTT. Protein product: CASSAEGANEKLFF.

This clone has more than one count but fewer than ten. The V call is TRBV7-3, the J call TRBJ2-2; 10 positions agree with TRBD1. This CDR3 contains 15 residues. Germline V gene data show CDR1 as SGHTA and CDR2 as FQGTGA. V shed 3 bases, J shed 7 bases, and the junction held 5 bases outside the gene matches. CDR3 protein: CASSLTGGAGGELFF. In DNA, the CDR3 is TGTGCCAGCAGCTTGACAGGGGGCGCTGGCGGGGAGCTGTTTTTT. Drawing the rest from reference TRBV7-3 and TRBJ2-2, the complete variable domain is GAGVSQTPSNKVTEKGKYVELRCDPISGHTALYWYRQSLGQGPEFLIYFQGTGAADDSGLPNDRFFAVRPEGSVSTLKIQRTERGDSAVYLCASSLTGGAGGELFFGEGSRLTVL.

This chain links TRBV27 with TRBJ1-6; a weak D match, TRBD1 (6 bases). The CDR3 runs 14 residues. V lost 4 bases, J lost 11 bases, and 15 bases lay in between. The germline V gene has CDR1 MNHEY and CDR2 SMNVEV (reference sequence). The CDR3 sequence: CASSSGPQGTPLHF. In DNA, the CDR3 is TGTGCCAGCAGTTCCGGTCCACAGGGCACACCCCTCCACTTT.

The chain is built from TRBV11-1 and TRBJ2-5; 14 bases are a match to TRBD2. Matching the DNA end better, TRBJ2-7 makes the J call doubtful. The CDR3 has 19 residues. Looked up from germline, CDR1 is SGHAT and CDR2 is FQDESV (reference sequence). DNA of the CDR3: TGTGCCAGCAGCTTTAGCCCGGGACTAGCGGGAGTCTCCTCCTACGAGCAGTACTTC. Translation gives CASSFSPGLAGVSSYEQYF.

The V call is TRBV7-2, the J call TRBJ2-7, with TRBD2 matching over 11 bases. The CDR3 contains 15 residues. V gave up 3 bases and J gave up 1 base; unmatched junction bases: 2. Looked up from germline, CDR1 is SGHTA and CDR2 is FQGNSA. As DNA, the CDR3 is TGTGCCAGCAGCTTGATAGCGGGGGGGTCCTACGAGCAGTACTTC. It codes for CASSLIAGGSYEQYF.

The chain links TRBV27 to TRBJ2-7; 8 bases map to TRBD2. Per germline, CDR1 MNHEY and CDR2 SMNVEV (reference sequence). CDR3 size: 15 residues. Trimming at V came to 3 bases and at J to 0 bases, leaving 4 bases not matched to a gene. The CDR3 region is CASSFGLASSYEQYF. The CDR3 DNA reads as TGTGCCAGCAGTTTTGGACTAGCCTCCTCCTACGAGCAGTACTTC.